The 8 T cell receptor beta chains below come from one sample, sequenced in a study of metastatic and nonmetastatic thyroid tumors. TCRdb reassembled clones from the PCR reads with MiXCR. Among around 44,000 clones listed, more than 25% were seen once. All patients reached thyroid surgery having received no treatment beforehand. The sequenced sample consisted of blood. The receptors were gathered from a male donor with papillary thyroid cancer or a benign thyroid nodule (not recorded which). Some clones in this sample may be carry-over from other donors' samples.

This clone appeared many times. V gene TRBV11-2 combines with J gene TRBJ2-7; 9 bases agree with TRBD2. This CDR3 has 15 amino acids. Trimming took 2 bases from V and 4 from J; bases not matched to a gene: 6. CDR1 and CDR2 (germline): SGHAT, FQNNGV. The CDR3 loop is CASSLRGSGRYEQYF. Here the CDR3 DNA reads TGTGCCAGCAGCTTACGCGGTAGCGGGAGATACGAGCAGTACTTC.

This clone has a count of ten or more. This rearrangement joins TRBV19 to TRBJ2-5, with D possibly matching TRBD2 (6 bases). V was trimmed by 6 bases and J by 2 bases, leaving 7 bases between them. Germline loops: CDR1 LNHDA, CDR2 SQIVND (reference sequence). The CDR3 consists of 12 residues. The CDR3 nucleotides are TGTGCCAGTAGCGCGGGACAAGAGACCCAGTACTTC. Encoded protein: CASSAGQETQYF.

This clone has more than one count but fewer than ten. This CDR3 is missing its conserved last phenylalanine or tryptophan, likely due to a read error. Because the CDR3's place on the DNA is in doubt, the DNA is left out and the CDR3 is given as listed by TCRdb. This rearrangement joins TRBV6-1 to TRBJ1-1. With termini counted, the CDR3 has 13 amino acids. Germline V gives CDR1 MNHNS, CDR2 SASEGT. The CDR3 reads CAGMAGRYTEALS.

On this clone: A much larger clone lies a single base off, so this may be a read error. Other DNA sequences from this sample encode an identical CDR3 as well. V and J are TRBV9 and TRBJ2-5; D is uncertain. Germline-derived CDR1 and CDR2 are SGDLS and YYNGEE. The V end was cut by 4 bases, the J end by 1 base, with 20 bases between. CDR3 size: 17 residues. The CDR3 bases are TGTGCCAGCAGCCTACCCTCGTCCGGTGCCCGCCAAGAGACCCAGTACTTC. Its protein is CASSLPSSGARQETQYF. Full variable domain (remainder filled in from reference TRBV9 and TRBJ2-5): DSGVTQTPKHLITATGQRVTLRCSPRSGDLSVYWYQQSLDQGLQFLIQYYNGEERAKGNILERFSAQQFPDLHSELNLSSLELGDSALYFCASSLPSSGARQETQYFGPGTRLLVL.

This clone appeared a few times. Its ends do not fully match the called genes, so a read error is possible. The V gene is TRBV3-1, the J gene TRBJ2-7; D remains ambiguous. Germline V gene lookup returns CDR1 LGHDT and CDR2 YNNKEL (reference sequence). The length of the CDR3 is 13 residues. The CDR3 region is CACSQDLRVGLYF. In DNA, the CDR3 is TGTGCCTGCAGCCAAGATCTCCGGGTTGGGCTGTACTTC.

The chain couples TRBV2 to TRBJ1-5; D gene unclear. In germline, CDR1 is SNHLY, CDR2 FYNNEI. V was pared by 4 bases and J by 6 bases, with 4 bases between. The CDR3 has 11 residues. In DNA, the CDR3 is TGTGCCAGCAGTGTGGGTCAGCCCCAGCATTTT. Its translation: CASSVGQPQHF.

Concerning this clone itself: Its ends do not fully match the called genes, so a read error is possible. This chain uses TRBV6-1 with TRBJ1-2; tentatively, D is TRBD1 (5 bases). CDR3 length: 13 amino acids. Germline CDR1 and CDR2: MNHNS and SASEGT. The CDR3 nucleotides are TGTGCCAGCACTAATCTAGGGACCTATGTCTACACCTTC. This encodes CASTNLGTYVYTF.

The rearrangement uses TRBV11-1 and TRBJ2-7; the match to TRBD2 covers 14 bases. The length of the CDR3 is 16 residues. Germline V gene data show CDR1 as SGHAT and CDR2 as FQDESV (reference sequence). Losses at the gene ends were 5 bases for V and 0 bases for J; bases not matched to a gene: 3. The DNA of the CDR3 is TGTGCCAGCAGCCCCGGGACTAGCGGGAGCTCCTACGAGCAGTACTTC. Translating gives CASSPGTSGSSYEQYF.